These 15 T cell receptor beta chains share one sample of origin, sequenced in a study of T cell clonotyping in hematopoietic cell transplantation. The data were produced by immunoSEQ multiplex PCR, yet TCRdb's version contains in-frame clones alone and is incomplete. The table shows 2,000 to 2,500 clones, with approximately 92% occurring only once. Sequencing used peripheral blood mononuclear cells. Receptor source: a man aged 35-49 years in good health. Some clones in this sample may be carry-over from other donors' samples.

The chain joins TRBV2 to TRBJ1-4; D not certain. This CDR3 region has 13 residues. Germline assignment: CDR1 SNHLY and CDR2 FYNNEI. Trimming took off 4 bases at V and 5 bases at J, with 8 bases between the two ends. As DNA, the CDR3 is TGTGCCAGCAGTGGTTCGGGGAATGAAAAACTGTTTTTT. It encodes CASSGSGNEKLFF. Full variable domain (outside the CDR3, taken from reference TRBV2 and TRBJ1-4): EPEVTQTPSHQVTQMGQEVILRCVPISNHLYFYWYRQILGQKVEFLVSFYNNEISEKSEIFDDQFSVERPDGSNFTLKIRSTKLEDSAMYFCASSGSGNEKLFFGSGTQLSVL.

Only one count was recorded for this clone. The rearrangement links TRBV18 to TRBJ1-4, with 7 bases lining up with TRBD1. V was clipped by 1 base and J by 10 bases; unmatched bases: 6. The germline V gene has CDR1 KGHSH and CDR2 LQKENI. CDR3 size: 14 residues. The CDR3 loop is CASSPLDREGKLFF. The CDR3 DNA is TGTGCCAGCTCACCACTAGACAGGGAGGGAAAACTGTTTTTT. Drawing the rest from reference TRBV18 and TRBJ1-4, the complete variable domain is NAGVMQNPRHLVRRRGQEARLRCSPMKGHSHVYWYRQLPEEGLKFMVYLQKENIIDESGMPKERFSAEFPKEGPSILRIQQVVRGDSAAYFCASSPLDREGKLFFGSGTQLSVL.

This chain joins TRBV9 and TRBJ1-5, with 10 bases fitting TRBD1. Germline V CDR1 and CDR2: SGDLS, YYNGEE. J lost 7 bases, V lost 4 bases, and 8 bases had no gene match. The CDR3 loop spans 15 amino acids. Here the CDR3 reads CASSTYGDRGQPQHF. CDR3 bases: TGTGCCAGCAGCACATATGGGGACAGGGGCCAGCCCCAGCATTTT.

The CDR3, as DNA: TGTGCCAGTAGTCTGGGACAGGGATTCTCCTACGAGCAGTACTTC. It is translated as CASSLGQGFSYEQYF. The chain has TRBV19 and TRBJ2-7; 9 positions agree with TRBD1. The J segment lost 0 bases and the V segment lost 5 bases, leaving 5 bases of the junction unmatched. Germline V gene sequence: CDR1 LNHDA, CDR2 SQIVND (reference sequence). The CDR3 length is 15 residues. The whole variable domain, remainder taken from reference TRBV19 and TRBJ2-7, is DGGITQSPKYLFRKEGQNVTLSCEQNLNHDAMYWYRQDPGQGLRLIYYSQIVNDFQKGDIAEGYSVSREKKESFPLTVTSAQKNPTAFYLCASSLGQGFSYEQYFGPGTRLTVT.

The chain couples TRBV6-5 to TRBJ1-1, with D possibly TRBD1 on 5 matching bases. CDR1 is MNHEY and CDR2 is SVGAGI in the germline V gene. V was trimmed by 0 bases and J by 0 bases, leaving 11 bases between them. The CDR3 spans 16 residues. The CDR3 spells CASSYSRARVNTEAFF. The CDR3 DNA sequence: TGTGCCAGCAGTTACTCGAGAGCCAGGGTGAACACTGAAGCTTTCTTT.

V is TRBV6-1 and J is TRBJ2-1, with unresolved D. The V end was cut by 4 bases, the J end by 0 bases, with 10 bases between. The CDR3 covers 15 residues. CDR1 and CDR2 from the germline V gene are MNHNS and SASEGT. CDR3 residues: CASSASDGSYNEQFF. CDR3 DNA: TGTGCCAGCAGTGCCAGCGATGGCTCCTACAATGAGCAGTTCTTC.

The chain carries TRBV5-6 and TRBJ1-2; possibly TRBD1 for D (5 bases). This CDR3 is 13 amino acids long. Germline V gene data show CDR1 as SGHDT and CDR2 as YYEEEE. The V end was cut by 5 bases, the J end by 4 bases, with 12 bases between. The CDR3 DNA is TGTGCCAGCAGTTCCGACAGAGTCTATGGCTACACCTTC. Residues: CASSSDRVYGYTF.

The chain links TRBV10-2 to TRBJ2-1, with D perhaps matching TRBD1 or TRBD2 (5 bases each). With 0 bases removed from V and 2 bases from J, the gap between germline ends came to 11 bases. This CDR3 contains 16 residues. Germline CDR1 WSHSY, CDR2 SAAADI. The CDR3 spells CASSESRGRTYNEQFF. The CDR3 DNA sequence: TGCGCCAGCAGTGAGTCTCGGGGCCGAACCTACAATGAGCAGTTCTTC.

A single count supports this clone. The rearrangement links TRBV6-4 to TRBJ2-3; 10 bases are a match to TRBD1. The CDR3 is made up of 13 amino acids. V trimming: 8 bases; J trimming: 7 bases; junction bases outside the gene matches: 6. Germline values: CDR1 MRHNA, CDR2 SNTAGT. The chain's CDR3 is CASGRDRGNTQYF. DNA for the CDR3: TGTGCCAGCGGCCGGGACAGGGGAAATACGCAGTATTTT.

This clone has a single count. The chain uses TRBV5-4 and TRBJ1-2; D may be TRBD1 (6 bases). The germline V gene has CDR1 SGHNT and CDR2 YYREEE (reference sequence). The V end lost 2 bases, the J end lost 2 bases, and 10 bases lay between the germline ends. The CDR3 spans 14 residues. The CDR3 is CASSFLQGNYGYTF. CDR3 coding DNA: TGTGCCAGCAGCTTTTTGCAGGGGAACTATGGCTACACCTTC.

This chain connects TRBV5-1 to TRBJ2-5, with 8 bases that match TRBD1. Per germline, CDR1 SGHRS and CDR2 YFSETQ. V gave up 0 bases and J gave up 5 bases; unmatched junction bases: 9. This CDR3 contains 16 residues. This CDR3 reads CASSLEVTGARETQYF. Here the CDR3 DNA reads TGCGCCAGCAGCTTGGAGGTGACAGGGGCCAGGGAGACCCAGTACTTC.

This chain's CDR3 is CSVGGFGDTQYF. In nucleotides, the CDR3 is TGCAGCGTCGGTGGATTCGGAGATACGCAGTATTTT. The chain uses TRBV29-1 and TRBJ2-3; D not resolved. Germline CDR1 and CDR2: SQVTM and ANQGSEA. The V end was cut by 6 bases, the J end by 5 bases, with 12 bases between. The CDR3 sequence is 12 residues long.

This chain joins TRBV2 and TRBJ1-4, with D perhaps TRBD1 (5 bases). Germline CDR1 is SNHLY and CDR2 is FYNNEI. The CDR3 has 14 amino acids. Deletions cut 7 bases from V and 6 bases from J, with 15 bases between. The CDR3 protein is CASTDRGGYEKLFF. CDR3 in DNA: TGTGCCAGCACCGACCGGGGGGGTTATGAAAAACTGTTTTTT. The full variable domain, in which reference TRBV2 and TRBJ1-4 provide the parts outside the CDR3, is EPEVTQTPSHQVTQMGQEVILRCVPISNHLYFYWYRQILGQKVEFLVSFYNNEISEKSEIFDDQFSVERPDGSNFTLKIRSTKLEDSAMYFCASTDRGGYEKLFFGSGTQLSVL.

The genes are TRBV6-6 and TRBJ1-2, with no clear D. Germline CDR1 is MNHNY and CDR2 is SVGAGI (reference sequence). This CDR3 has 14 residues. The V gene lost 5 bases and the J gene lost 6 bases, with 16 bases spanning the gap. DNA of the CDR3: TGTGCCAGCAGTCTGGACGGGCCTTCTCATGGCTACACCTTC. This codes for CASSLDGPSHGYTF.

The rearrangement links TRBV27 to TRBJ1-5; possible D gene TRBD1, 6 bases. V lost 5 bases and J 3 bases, leaving 20 bases between the germline ends. The CDR3 covers 17 residues. The germline gives CDR1 MNHEY, CDR2 SMNVEV (reference sequence). The CDR3 here is CASSPKGGPTPNQPQHF. The CDR3 DNA sequence: TGTGCCAGCAGTCCCAAGGGGGGGCCTACTCCCAATCAGCCCCAGCATTTT.